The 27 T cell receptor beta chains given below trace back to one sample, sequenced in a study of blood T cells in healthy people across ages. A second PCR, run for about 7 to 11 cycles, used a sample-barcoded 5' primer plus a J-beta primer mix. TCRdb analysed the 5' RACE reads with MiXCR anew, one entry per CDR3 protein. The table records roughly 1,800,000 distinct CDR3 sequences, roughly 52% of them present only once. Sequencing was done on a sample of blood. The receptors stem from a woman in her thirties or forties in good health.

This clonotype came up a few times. The CDR3 region is CASSSGTAHYGYTF. The CDR3 nucleotides are TGTGCCAGCAGCTCTGGGACGGCGCACTATGGCTACACCTTC. This rearrangement joins TRBV5-6 to TRBJ1-2, with D possibly matching TRBD1 (5 bases). V lost 3 bases and J 3 bases, leaving 12 bases between the germline ends. The CDR3 is 14 residues long. CDR1 is SGHDT and CDR2 is YYEEEE in the germline V gene.

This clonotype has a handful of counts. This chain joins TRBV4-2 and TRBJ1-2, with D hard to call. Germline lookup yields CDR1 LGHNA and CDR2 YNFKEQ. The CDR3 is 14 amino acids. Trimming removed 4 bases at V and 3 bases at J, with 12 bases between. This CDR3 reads CASSRKDWDYGYTF. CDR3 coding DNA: TGTGCCAGCAGCCGTAAAGATTGGGACTATGGCTACACCTTC.

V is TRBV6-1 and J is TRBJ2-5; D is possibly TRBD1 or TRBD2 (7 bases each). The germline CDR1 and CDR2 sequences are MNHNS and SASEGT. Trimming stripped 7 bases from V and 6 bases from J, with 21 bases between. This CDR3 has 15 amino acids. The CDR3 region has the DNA TGTGCCAGCATCTTGGCAGGGGGGGGTTGGCAGACCCAGTACTTC. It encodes CASILAGGGWQTQYF.

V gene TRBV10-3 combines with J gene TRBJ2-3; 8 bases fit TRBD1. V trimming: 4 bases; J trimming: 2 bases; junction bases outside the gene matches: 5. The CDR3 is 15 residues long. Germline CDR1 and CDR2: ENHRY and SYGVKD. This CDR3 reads CAISGRQGYTDTQYF. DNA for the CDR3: TGTGCCATCAGTGGCAGACAGGGGTACACAGATACGCAGTATTTT.

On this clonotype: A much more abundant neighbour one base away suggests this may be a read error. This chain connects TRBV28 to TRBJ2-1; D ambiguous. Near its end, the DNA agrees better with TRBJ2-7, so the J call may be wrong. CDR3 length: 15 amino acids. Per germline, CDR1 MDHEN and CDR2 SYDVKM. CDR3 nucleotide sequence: TGTGCCAGCAGACACCGGGCCTTTGGCTACAATGAGCAGTACTTC. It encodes CASRHRAFGYNEQYF.

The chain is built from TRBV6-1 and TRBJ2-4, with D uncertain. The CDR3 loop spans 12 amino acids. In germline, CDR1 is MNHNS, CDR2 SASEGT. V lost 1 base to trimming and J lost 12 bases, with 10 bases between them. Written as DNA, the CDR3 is TGTGCCAGCAGTGAAGGGCGGCACAATCAGTACTTC. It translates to CASSEGRHNQYF.

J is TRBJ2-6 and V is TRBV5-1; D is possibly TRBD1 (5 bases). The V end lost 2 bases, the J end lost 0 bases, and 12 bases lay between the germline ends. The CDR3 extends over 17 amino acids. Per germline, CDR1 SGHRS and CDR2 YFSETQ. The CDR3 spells CASSFRTPSSGANVLTF. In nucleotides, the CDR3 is TGCGCCAGCAGCTTCCGGACACCAAGCTCTGGGGCCAACGTCCTGACTTTC.

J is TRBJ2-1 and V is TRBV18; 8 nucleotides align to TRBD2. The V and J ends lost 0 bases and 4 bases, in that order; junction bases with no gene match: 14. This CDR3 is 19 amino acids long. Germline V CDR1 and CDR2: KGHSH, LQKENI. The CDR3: CASSPPDRGGQNSYNEQFF. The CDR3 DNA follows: TGTGCCAGCTCACCACCAGATCGGGGGGGCCAAAATTCGTACAATGAGCAGTTCTTC. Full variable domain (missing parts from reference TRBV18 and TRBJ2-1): NAGVMQNPRHLVRRRGQEARLRCSPMKGHSHVYWYRQLPEEGLKFMVYLQKENIIDESGMPKERFSAEFPKEGPSILRIQQVVRGDSAAYFCASSPPDRGGQNSYNEQFFGPGTRLTVL.

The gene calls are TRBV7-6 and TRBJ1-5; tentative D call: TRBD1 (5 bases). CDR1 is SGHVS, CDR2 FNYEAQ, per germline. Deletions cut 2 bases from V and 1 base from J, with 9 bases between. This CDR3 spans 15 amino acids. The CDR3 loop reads CASSLTRASNQPQHF. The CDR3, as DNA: TGTGCCAGCAGCTTAACCAGGGCGAGCAATCAGCCCCAGCATTTT.

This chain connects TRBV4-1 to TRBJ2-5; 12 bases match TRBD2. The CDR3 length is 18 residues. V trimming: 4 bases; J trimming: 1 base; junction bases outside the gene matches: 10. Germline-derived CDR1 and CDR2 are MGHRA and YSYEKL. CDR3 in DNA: TGCGCCAGCAGCCCCACTGAAGGACTAGCGGGGACCCAAGAGACCCAGTACTTC. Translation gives CASSPTEGLAGTQETQYF.

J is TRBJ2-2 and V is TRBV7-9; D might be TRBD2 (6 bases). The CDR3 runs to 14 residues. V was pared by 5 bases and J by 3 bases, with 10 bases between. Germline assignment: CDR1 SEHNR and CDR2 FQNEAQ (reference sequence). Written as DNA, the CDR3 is TGTGCCAGCAGCGCCGGGGACTACACCGGGGAGCTGTTTTTT. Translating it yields CASSAGDYTGELFF.

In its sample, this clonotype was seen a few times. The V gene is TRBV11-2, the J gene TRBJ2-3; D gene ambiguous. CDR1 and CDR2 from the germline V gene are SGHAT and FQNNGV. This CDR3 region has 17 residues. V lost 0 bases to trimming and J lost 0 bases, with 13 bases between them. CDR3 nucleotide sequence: TGTGCCAGCAGCTTAGATCGTGGCGGCGCTAGCACAGATACGCAGTATTTT. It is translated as CASSLDRGGASTDTQYF.

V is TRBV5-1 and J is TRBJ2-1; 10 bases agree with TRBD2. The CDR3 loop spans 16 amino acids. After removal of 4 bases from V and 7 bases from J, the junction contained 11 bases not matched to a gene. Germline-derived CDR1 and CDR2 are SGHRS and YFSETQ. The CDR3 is CASSAISGGAGNEQFF. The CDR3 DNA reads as TGCGCCAGCAGCGCCATCAGCGGGGGGGCAGGGAATGAGCAGTTCTTC.

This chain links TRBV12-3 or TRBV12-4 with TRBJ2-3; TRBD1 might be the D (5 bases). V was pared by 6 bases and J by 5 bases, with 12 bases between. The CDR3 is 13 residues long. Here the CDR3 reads CASRPTTEDTQYF. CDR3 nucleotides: TGTGCCAGCAGACCTACGACAGAAGATACGCAGTATTTT.

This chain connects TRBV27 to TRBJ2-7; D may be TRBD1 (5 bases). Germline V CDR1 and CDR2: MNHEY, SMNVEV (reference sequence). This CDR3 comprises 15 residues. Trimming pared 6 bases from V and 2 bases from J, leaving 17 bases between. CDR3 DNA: TGTGCCAGCAGCCCCTCAGAAAAGGGGACCTACGAGCAGTACTTC. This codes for CASSPSEKGTYEQYF.

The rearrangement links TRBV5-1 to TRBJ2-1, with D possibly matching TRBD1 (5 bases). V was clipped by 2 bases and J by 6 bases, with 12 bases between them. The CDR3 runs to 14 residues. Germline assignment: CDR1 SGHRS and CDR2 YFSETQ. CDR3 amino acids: CASSFETEANEQFF. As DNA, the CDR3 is TGCGCCAGCAGCTTCGAGACAGAGGCCAATGAGCAGTTCTTC.

Here the CDR3 reads CSAGSPREQYF. Here the CDR3 DNA reads TGCAGCGCTGGCAGCCCGAGGGAGCAGTACTTC. The chain carries TRBV29-1 and TRBJ2-7; no clear D. CDR1 is SQVTM and CDR2 is ANQGSEA in the germline V gene. CDR3 length: 11 amino acids. Trimming pared 7 bases from V and 7 bases from J, leaving 14 bases between.

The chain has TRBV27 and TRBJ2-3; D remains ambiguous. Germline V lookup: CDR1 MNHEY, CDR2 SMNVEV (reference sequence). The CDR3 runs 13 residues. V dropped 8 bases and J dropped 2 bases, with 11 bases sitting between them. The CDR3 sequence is CASGLRPTDTQYF. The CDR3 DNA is TGTGCCAGCGGTCTTCGGCCCACAGATACGCAGTATTTT.

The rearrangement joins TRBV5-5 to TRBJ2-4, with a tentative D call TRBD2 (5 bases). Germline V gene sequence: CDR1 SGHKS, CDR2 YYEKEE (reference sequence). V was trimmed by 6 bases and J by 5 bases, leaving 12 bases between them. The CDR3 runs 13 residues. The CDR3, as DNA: TGTGCCAGCAACAACGGAGGAGAAAACATTCAGTACTTC. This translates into CASNNGGENIQYF. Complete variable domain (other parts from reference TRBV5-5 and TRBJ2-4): DAGVTQSPTHLIKTRGQQVTLRCSPISGHKSVSWYQQVLGQGPQFIFQYYEKEERGRGNFPDRFSARQFPNYSSELNVNALLLGDSALYLCASNNGGENIQYFGAGTRLSVL.

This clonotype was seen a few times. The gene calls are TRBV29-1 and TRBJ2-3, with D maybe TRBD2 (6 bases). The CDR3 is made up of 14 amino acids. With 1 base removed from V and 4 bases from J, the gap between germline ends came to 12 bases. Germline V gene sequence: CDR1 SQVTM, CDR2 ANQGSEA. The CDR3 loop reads CSVEGDSGPDTQYF. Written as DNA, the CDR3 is TGCAGCGTTGAAGGGGACTCAGGACCAGATACGCAGTATTTT.

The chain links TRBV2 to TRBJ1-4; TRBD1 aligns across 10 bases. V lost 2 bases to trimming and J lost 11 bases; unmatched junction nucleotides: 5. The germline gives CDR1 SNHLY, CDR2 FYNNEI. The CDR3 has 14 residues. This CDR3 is CASSEWDRGAKLFF. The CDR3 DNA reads TGTGCCAGCAGTGAATGGGACAGGGGAGCGAAACTGTTTTTT. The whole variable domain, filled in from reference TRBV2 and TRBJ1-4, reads EPEVTQTPSHQVTQMGQEVILRCVPISNHLYFYWYRQILGQKVEFLVSFYNNEISEKSEIFDDQFSVERPDGSNFTLKIRSTKLEDSAMYFCASSEWDRGAKLFFGSGTQLSVL.

CDR3 nucleotide sequence: TGTGCCAGCAGTTTAGGTAGACTAGCGGGGGGGAATGAGCAGTTCTTC. Amino acids: CASSLGRLAGGNEQFF. V is TRBV12-3 or TRBV12-4 and J is TRBJ2-1; 14 nucleotides match TRBD2. The CDR3 totals 16 residues. V lost 1 base and J lost 7; bases outside the gene matches: 3.

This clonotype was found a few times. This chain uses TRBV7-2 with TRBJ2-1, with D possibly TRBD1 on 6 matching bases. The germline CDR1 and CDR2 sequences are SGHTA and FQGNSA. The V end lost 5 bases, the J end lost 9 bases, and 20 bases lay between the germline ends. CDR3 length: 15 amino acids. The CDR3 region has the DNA TGTGCCAGCAGCCTAGACAGGTTCCTAGGAAGTGAGCAGTTCTTC. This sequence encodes CASSLDRFLGSEQFF.

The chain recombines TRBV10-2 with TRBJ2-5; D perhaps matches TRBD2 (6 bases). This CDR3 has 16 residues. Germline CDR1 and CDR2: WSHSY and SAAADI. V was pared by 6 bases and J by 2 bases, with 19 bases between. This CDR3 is CASSAGQGSWQETQYF. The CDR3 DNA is TGCGCCAGCAGCGCGGGGCAGGGTTCTTGGCAAGAGACCCAGTACTTC.

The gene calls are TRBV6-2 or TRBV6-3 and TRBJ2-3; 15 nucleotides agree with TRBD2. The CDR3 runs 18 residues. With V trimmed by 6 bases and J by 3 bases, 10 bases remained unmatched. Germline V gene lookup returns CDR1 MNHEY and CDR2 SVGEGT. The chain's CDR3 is CASRARTSGGARTDTQYF. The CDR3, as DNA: TGTGCCAGCAGAGCGCGGACTAGCGGGGGGGCAAGGACAGATACGCAGTATTTT.

The CDR3 DNA reads as TGTGCCATCTCGCGAGGGGGATACCCCCAAGAGACCCAGTACTTC. Its protein is CAISRGGYPQETQYF. J is TRBJ2-5 and V is TRBV6-2 or TRBV6-3; D may be TRBD1 (6 bases). The CDR3 is 15 residues long. Per germline, CDR1 MNHEY and CDR2 SVGEGT. V was pared by 10 bases and J by 1 base, with 19 bases between.

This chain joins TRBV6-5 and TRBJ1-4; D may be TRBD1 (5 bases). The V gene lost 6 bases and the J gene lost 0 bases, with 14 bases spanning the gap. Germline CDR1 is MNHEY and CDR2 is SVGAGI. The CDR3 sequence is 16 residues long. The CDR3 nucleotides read TGTGCCAGCAGCCGCCGGGAGGGGTCAACTAATGAAAAACTGTTTTTT. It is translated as CASSRREGSTNEKLFF.